This T cell receptor beta chain was recorded in a study of blood T cell repertoires in COVID-19. The data were produced by immunoSEQ multiplex PCR, yet TCRdb's version contains in-frame clones alone and is incomplete. The data hold about 40,000 clones, with about 88% observed a single time. This clone was seen just once. The CDR3 loop spans 16 amino acids. Germline V lookup: CDR1 SGHVS, CDR2 FNYEAQ. The V segment lost 5 bases and the J segment 6 bases; nucleotides outside the gene matches: 11. This receptor was taken from a man aged 45-65 years in a cohort sampled during active COVID-19. Input material: peripheral blood. The chain combines TRBV7-6 with TRBJ2-1; 9 bases are shared with TRBD2. The CDR3: CASSPVRAGGSNEQFF. The CDR3 nucleotides are TGTGCCAGCAGCCCTGTTAGAGCGGGGGGATCCAATGAGCAGTTCTTC.